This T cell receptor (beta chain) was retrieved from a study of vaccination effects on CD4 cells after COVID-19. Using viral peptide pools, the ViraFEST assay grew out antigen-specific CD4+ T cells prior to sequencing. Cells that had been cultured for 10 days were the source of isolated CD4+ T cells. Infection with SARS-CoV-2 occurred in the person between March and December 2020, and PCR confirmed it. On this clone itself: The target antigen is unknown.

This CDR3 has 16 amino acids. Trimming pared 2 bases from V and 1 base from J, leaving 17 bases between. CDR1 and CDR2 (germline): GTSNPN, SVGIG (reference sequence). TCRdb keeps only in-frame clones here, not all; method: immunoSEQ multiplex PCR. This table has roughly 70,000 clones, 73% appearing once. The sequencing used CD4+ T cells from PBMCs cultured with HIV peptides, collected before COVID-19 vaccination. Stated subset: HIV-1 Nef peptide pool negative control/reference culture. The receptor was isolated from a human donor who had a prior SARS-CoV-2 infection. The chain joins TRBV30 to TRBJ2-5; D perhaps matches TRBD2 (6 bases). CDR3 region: CAWSWGRLATQETQYF. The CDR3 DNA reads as TGTGCCTGGAGTTGGGGGAGGTTAGCGACCCAAGAGACCCAGTACTTC. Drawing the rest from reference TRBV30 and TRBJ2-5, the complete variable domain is SQTIHQWPATLVQPVGSPLSLECTVEGTSNPNLYWYRQAAGRGLQLLFYSVGIGQISSEVPQNLSASRPQDRQFILSSKKLLLSDSGFYLCAWSWGRLATQETQYFGPGTRLLVL.